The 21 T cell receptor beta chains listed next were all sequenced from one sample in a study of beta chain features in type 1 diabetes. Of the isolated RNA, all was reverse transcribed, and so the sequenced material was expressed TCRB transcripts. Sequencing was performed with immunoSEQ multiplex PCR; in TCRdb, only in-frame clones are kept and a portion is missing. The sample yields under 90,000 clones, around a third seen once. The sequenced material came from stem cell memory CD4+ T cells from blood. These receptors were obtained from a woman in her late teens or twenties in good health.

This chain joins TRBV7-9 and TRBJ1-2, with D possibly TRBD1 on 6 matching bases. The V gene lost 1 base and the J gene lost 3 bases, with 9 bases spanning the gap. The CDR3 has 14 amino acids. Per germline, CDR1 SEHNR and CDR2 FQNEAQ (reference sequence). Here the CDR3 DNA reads TGTGCCAGCAGCTTAGAAGGGGGAGACTATGGCTACACCTTC. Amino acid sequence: CASSLEGGDYGYTF.

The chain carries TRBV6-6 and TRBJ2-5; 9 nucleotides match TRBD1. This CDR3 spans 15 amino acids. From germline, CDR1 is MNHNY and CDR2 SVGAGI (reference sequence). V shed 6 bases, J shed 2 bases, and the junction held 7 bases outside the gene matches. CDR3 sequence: CASRGAGQGQETQYF. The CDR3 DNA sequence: TGTGCCAGCAGGGGGGCGGGACAGGGTCAAGAGACCCAGTACTTC.

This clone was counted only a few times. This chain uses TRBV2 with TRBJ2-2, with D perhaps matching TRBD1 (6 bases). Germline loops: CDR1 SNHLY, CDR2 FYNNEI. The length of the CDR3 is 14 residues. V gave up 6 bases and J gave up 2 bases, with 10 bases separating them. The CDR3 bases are TGTGCCAGCAGGAACAGGGTTAACACCGGGGAGCTGTTTTTT. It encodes CASRNRVNTGELFF. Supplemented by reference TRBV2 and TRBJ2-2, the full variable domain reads EPEVTQTPSHQVTQMGQEVILRCVPISNHLYFYWYRQILGQKVEFLVSFYNNEISEKSEIFDDQFSVERPDGSNFTLKIRSTKLEDSAMYFCASRNRVNTGELFFGEGSRLTVL.

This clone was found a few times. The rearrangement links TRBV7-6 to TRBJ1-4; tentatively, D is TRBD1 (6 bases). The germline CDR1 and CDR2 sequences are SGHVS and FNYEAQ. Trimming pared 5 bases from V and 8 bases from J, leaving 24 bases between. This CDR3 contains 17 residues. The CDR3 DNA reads TGTGCCAGCAGCCCCCGCCGGGGGGCGATAAGGGGGGAAAAACTGTTTTTT. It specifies CASSPRRGAIRGEKLFF.

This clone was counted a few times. In nucleotides, the CDR3 is TGCGCCAGCAGCTTCGCGGGACAAGAGACCCAGTACTTC. Amino acid sequence: CASSFAGQETQYF. This chain joins TRBV5-1 and TRBJ2-5; tentative D call: TRBD2 (6 bases). Germline CDR1 SGHRS, CDR2 YFSETQ. Trimming shortened V by 2 bases and J by 2 bases, and 7 bases separated the two germline ends. The CDR3 consists of 13 residues.

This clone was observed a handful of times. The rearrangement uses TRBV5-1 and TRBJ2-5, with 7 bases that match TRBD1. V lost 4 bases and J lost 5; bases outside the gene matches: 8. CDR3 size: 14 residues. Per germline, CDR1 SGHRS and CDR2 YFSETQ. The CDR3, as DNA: TGCGCCAGCAGCGCTAGACAGGGTCGTGAGACCCAGTACTTC. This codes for CASSARQGRETQYF.

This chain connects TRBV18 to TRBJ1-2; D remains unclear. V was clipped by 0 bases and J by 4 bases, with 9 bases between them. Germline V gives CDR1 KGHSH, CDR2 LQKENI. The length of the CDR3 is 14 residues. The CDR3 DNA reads TGTGCCAGCTCACCACCACTTCGTGGCTATGGCTACACCTTC. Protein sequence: CASSPPLRGYGYTF. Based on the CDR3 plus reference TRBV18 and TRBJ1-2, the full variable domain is NAGVMQNPRHLVRRRGQEARLRCSPMKGHSHVYWYRQLPEEGLKFMVYLQKENIIDESGMPKERFSAEFPKEGPSILRIQQVVRGDSAAYFCASSPPLRGYGYTFGSGTRLTVV.

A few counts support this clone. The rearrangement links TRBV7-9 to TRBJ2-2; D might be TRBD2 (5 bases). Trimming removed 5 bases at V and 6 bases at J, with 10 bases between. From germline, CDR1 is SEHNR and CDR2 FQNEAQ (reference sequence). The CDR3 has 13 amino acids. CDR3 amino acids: CASSKTTPGELFF. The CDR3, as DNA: TGTGCCAGCAGCAAGACTACCCCCGGGGAGCTGTTTTTT. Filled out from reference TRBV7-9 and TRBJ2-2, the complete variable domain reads DTGVSQNPRHKITKRGQNVTFRCDPISEHNRLYWYRQTLGQGPEFLTYFQNEAQLEKSRLLSDRFSAERPKGSFSTLEIQRTEQGDSAMYLCASSKTTPGELFFGEGSRLTVL.

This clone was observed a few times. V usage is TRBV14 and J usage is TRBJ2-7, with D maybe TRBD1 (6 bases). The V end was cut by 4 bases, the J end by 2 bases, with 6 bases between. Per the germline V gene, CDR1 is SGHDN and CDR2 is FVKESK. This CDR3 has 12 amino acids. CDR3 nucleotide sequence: TGTGCCAGCAGCCGGGACACCTACGAGCAGTACTTC. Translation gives CASSRDTYEQYF.

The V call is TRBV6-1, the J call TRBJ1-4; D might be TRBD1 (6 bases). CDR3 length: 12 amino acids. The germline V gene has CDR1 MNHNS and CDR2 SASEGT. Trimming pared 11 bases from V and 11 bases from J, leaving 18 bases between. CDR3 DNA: TGTGCCTCCGCGGGGGCAGCCACTAAACTGTTTTTT. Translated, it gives CASAGAATKLFF.

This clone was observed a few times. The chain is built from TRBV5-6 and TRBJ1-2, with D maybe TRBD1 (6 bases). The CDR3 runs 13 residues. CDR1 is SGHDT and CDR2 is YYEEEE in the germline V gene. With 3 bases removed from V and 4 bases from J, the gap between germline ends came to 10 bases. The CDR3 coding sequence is TGTGCCAGCAGCTCATCAGGGGTCTATGGCTACACCTTC. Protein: CASSSSGVYGYTF.

The CDR3 sequence is CASSLGVNTGELFF. In DNA form, the CDR3 reads TGTGCCAGCAGCTTAGGAGTTAACACCGGGGAGCTGTTTTTT. J is TRBJ2-2 and V is TRBV5-6; D uncertain. This CDR3 spans 14 amino acids. CDR1 SGHDT and CDR2 YYEEEE come from the germline V gene. The germline V and J ends were trimmed by 2 bases and 2 bases, with 7 bases remaining between them.

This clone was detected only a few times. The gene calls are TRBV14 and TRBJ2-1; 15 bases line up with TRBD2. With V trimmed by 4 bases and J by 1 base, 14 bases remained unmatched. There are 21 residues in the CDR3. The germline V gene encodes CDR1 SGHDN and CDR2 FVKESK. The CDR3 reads CASSLWTSGRGMIASYNEQFF. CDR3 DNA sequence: TGTGCCAGCAGCCTTTGGACTAGCGGGAGGGGCATGATTGCTTCCTACAATGAGCAGTTCTTC.

CDR3 nucleotides: TGTGCCAGCAGCAAAGGACAGGGGAACTATGGCTACACCTTC. It codes for CASSKGQGNYGYTF. J is TRBJ1-2 and V is TRBV7-2, with 9 bases that match TRBD1. Germline-derived CDR1 and CDR2 are SGHTA and FQGNSA. Trimming removed 5 bases from V and 2 bases from J; junction bases left unmatched: 3. CDR3 length equals 14 residues.

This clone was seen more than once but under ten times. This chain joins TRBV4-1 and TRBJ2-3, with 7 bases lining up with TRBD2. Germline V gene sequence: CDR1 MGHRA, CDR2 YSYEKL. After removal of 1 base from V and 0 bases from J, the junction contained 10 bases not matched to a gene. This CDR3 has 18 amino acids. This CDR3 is CASSQGRGGGASTDTQYF. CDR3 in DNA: TGCGCCAGCAGCCAAGGACGGGGCGGGGGAGCTAGCACAGATACGCAGTATTTT.

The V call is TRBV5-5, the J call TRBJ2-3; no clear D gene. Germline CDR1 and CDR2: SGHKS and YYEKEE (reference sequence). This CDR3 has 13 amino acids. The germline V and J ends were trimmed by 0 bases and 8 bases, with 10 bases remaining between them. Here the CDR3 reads CASSLAPRGTQYF. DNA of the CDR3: TGTGCCAGCAGCTTGGCGCCCCGAGGTACGCAGTATTTT.

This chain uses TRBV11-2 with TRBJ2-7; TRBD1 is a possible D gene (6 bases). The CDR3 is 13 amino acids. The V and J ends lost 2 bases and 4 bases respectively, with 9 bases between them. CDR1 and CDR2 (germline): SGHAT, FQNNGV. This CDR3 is CASSLRRGYEQYF. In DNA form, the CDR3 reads TGTGCCAGCAGCTTACGCAGGGGATACGAGCAGTACTTC.

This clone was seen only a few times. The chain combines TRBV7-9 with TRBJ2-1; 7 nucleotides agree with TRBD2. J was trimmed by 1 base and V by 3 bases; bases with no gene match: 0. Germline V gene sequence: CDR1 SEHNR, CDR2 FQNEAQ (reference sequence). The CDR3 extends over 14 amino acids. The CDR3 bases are TGTGCCAGCAGCTTGGGACTATCCTACAATGAGCAGTTCTTC. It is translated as CASSLGLSYNEQFF.

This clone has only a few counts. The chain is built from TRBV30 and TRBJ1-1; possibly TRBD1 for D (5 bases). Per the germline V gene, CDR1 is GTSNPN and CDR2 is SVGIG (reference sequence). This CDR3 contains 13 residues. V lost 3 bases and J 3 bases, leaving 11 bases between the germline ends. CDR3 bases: TGTGCCTGGAGCTTGGGAGGGGACACTGAAGCTTTCTTT. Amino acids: CAWSLGGDTEAFF.

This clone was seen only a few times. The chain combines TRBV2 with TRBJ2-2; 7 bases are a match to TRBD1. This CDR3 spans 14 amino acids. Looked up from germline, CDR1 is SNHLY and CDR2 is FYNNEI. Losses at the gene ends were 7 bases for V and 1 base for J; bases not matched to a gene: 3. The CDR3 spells CASTRTGNTGELFF. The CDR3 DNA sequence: TGTGCCAGCACCCGGACAGGGAACACCGGGGAGCTGTTTTTT.

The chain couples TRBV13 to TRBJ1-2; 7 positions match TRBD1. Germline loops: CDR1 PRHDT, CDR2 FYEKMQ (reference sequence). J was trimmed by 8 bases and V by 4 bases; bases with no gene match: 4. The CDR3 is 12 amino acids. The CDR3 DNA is TGTGCCAGCAGCTCGCGACAGGGAGGCTACACCTTC. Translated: CASSSRQGGYTF.